This TCR beta chain was retrieved from a study of blood T cell repertoires in COVID-19 (dated by TCRdb to between 2020 and 2021). For the wider study: The collaborator samples originated in the United States, Italy and Spain and spanned the acute and convalescent phases of COVID-19. The material from the prospective study consisted of cDNA or gDNA derived from T cells, B-cell-depleted T cells, or PBMCs. Where HLA class I and class II types were available, the types were taken from metadata supplied by the sample provider, not from assay-based typing. Deeply sampled blood TCRbeta repertoires from subjects exposed to, actively infected with, or recovered from COVID-19 were included in the dataset. A de-identified subject ID, COVID-19 status, age in years and sex were almost always included in the sample metadata. The repertoires were released in a freely available public database meant as a resource for research on the immune response to SARS-CoV-2. The samples were drawn from the first 160 participants of the ongoing ImmuneRACE study and from 950 to 1,500 subjects provided by 6 global collaborators.

Enrolling through a virtual design, the prospective study's participants ranged in age from roughly 18 to 89 years and lived across some 22 United States geographic areas. In the prospective study, cohorts were assigned on the basis of participant-reported clinical history obtained from a screening survey and a study questionnaire. Recovered participants in ImmuneRACE Cohort 3 were defined by two consecutive negative NP/OP PCR tests, clearance by a healthcare professional, or resolution of symptoms. Mobile phlebotomists in the prospective study collected whole blood, serum and a nasopharyngeal or oropharyngeal swab from every participant. Prospective study participants could optionally give additional blood draws and questionnaires over a roughly 2-month period. Blood samples from the prospective study were shipped frozen or at room temperature prior to DNA extraction. Of note for this clone: Its antigen remains unidentified. There are no base qualities to consult, and no much larger clone falls within one base.

What the research found in general, with its limitations: How much clinical and demographic metadata was included differed by source and by participant, and the metadata was provided uncurated.

TCRbeta CDR3 regions were amplified from genomic DNA using the immunoSEQ Assay, a bias-controlled multiplex PCR. Under the source paper's analysis protocol: Within the assay, amplification of reference gene primers was used to estimate how many nucleated cells each sample contained. To quantify the absolute abundance of each unique TCRbeta CDR3 rearrangement, sequence reads were collapsed and filtered. For each sample, productive Simpson clonality was calculated by taking the square root of Simpson's diversity index across productive rearrangements. TCRdb mirrors the immuneACCESS table, restricted to in-frame sequences. Some clones are absent from its copies; in checked studies, under half trace to an unresolved V gene, and the reason for the others is unknown. D and trimming come from the DNA, and the V and J calls and clone size come from that table. This sample has just over 300,000 clones in its table, and approximately 84% of those were observed once. Of the sample, about 4.2% falls within the top ten clones.

The V and J ends are trimmed by 4 bases and 6 bases, leaving 12 bases between them. CDR1 SNHLY and CDR2 FYNNEI are derived from the germline V gene. The CDR3 covers 14 residues, taking in both the cysteine and the phenylalanine. The retained sequence is limited to the CDR3, 42 bases, with the frame set at the first base. Rearrangement joined TRBV2 to TRBJ2-2; the D segment could be TRBD1, given 5 matching bases. Sequencing was carried out using PBMCs or T cells enriched from blood (not recorded which). This TCR came from a man younger than 40 who had recovered from COVID-19. The sequenced DNA: TGTGCCAGCAGTGGCGACAGCCCGTCCGGGGAGCTGTTTTTT. This gives the protein CASSGDSPSGELFF.